This T cell receptor beta chain was sequenced in a study of cytomegalovirus exposure and HLA in healthy donors. With 60 Vbeta and 13 Jbeta primers, the PCR was carried out. TCRdb's table, derived via immunoSEQ multiplex PCR, lists solely in-frame clones and lacks some. The sample includes 100,000 or so clones, nearly 85% of them seen just once. CDR1 is GTSNPN, CDR2 SVGIG, per germline (reference sequence). Trimming pared 3 bases from V and 2 bases from J, leaving 9 bases between. This CDR3 region has 13 residues. The source is a man aged 18 to 35 in good health and CMV-seronegative. The specimen sequenced was PBMCs. The chain employs TRBV30 and TRBJ2-3; no firm D call. The CDR3 DNA reads TGTGCCTGGAGGCTACCACCCACAGATACGCAGTATTTT. Translation: CAWRLPPTDTQYF.